The T cell receptor (beta chain) described here comes from a study of shared clonotypes between healthy human individuals. General observations from the study: The sharing of 4.5% to 5% of naive CD4 clonotypes was seen across a few donors.

Sequenced by immunoSEQ multiplex PCR; TCRdb stores in-frame clones only, minus some. The sample consists of 2 million to 2.5 million clones, 90% to 95% of them appearing once. Concerning this clone: Its matching antigen is unknown.

From germline, CDR1 is SGHTA and CDR2 FQGNSA. This CDR3 is 17 amino acids long. Trimming took 6 bases from V and 0 from J, leaving 21 bases between them. The chain has TRBV7-2 and TRBJ2-7; D might be TRBD2 (7 bases). The TCR originated in a man younger than 35 in good health. Some clones in this sample may be carry-over from other donors' samples. The specimen sequenced was naive CD4+ T cells from PBMCs. The subset: CD45RA+ positively selected. Here the CDR3 reads CASRGPRGREISYEQYF. CDR3 in DNA: TGTGCCAGCAGAGGACCCCGGGGGCGGGAGATCTCCTACGAGCAGTACTTC.